The 8 T cell receptor beta chains given below trace back to one sample, sequenced in a study of T cell responses to AZD1222 COVID-19 vaccine. Some clones are missing from TCRdb's copy, which holds only in-frame ones; the method was immunoSEQ multiplex PCR. The sample has around 140,000 clones; roughly nine tenths are singletons. The sample here was peripheral blood, taken on day 0 of AZD1222 vaccination. The receptors originated from an adult in good health.

The genes are TRBV19 and TRBJ2-7, with TRBD2 matching 8 bases. The V gene's germline CDR1 is LNHDA and CDR2 SQIVND (reference sequence). V was clipped by 3 bases and J by 4 bases; unmatched bases: 8. The CDR3 totals 15 residues. CDR3 sequence (DNA): TGTGCCAGTAGTATCGCCAGCGGGAGTCTTTACGAGCAGTACTTC. As protein: CASSIASGSLYEQYF. Full variable domain (remainder filled in from reference TRBV19 and TRBJ2-7): DGGITQSPKYLFRKEGQNVTLSCEQNLNHDAMYWYRQDPGQGLRLIYYSQIVNDFQKGDIAEGYSVSREKKESFPLTVTSAQKNPTAFYLCASSIASGSLYEQYFGPGTRLTVT.

For the CDR3, the DNA is TGTGCCAGCAGTCCTAGCGGGGTATTTTACAATGAGCAGTTCTTC. It codes for CASSPSGVFYNEQFF. This chain connects TRBV2 to TRBJ2-1, with 9 nucleotides matching TRBD2. The germline gives CDR1 SNHLY, CDR2 FYNNEI. The CDR3 consists of 15 residues. With 5 bases clipped from V and 4 bases from J, the junction kept 6 bases outside the gene matches.

The chain has TRBV7-9 and TRBJ2-4; the D gene is possibly TRBD1 (6 bases). Germline loops: CDR1 SEHNR, CDR2 FQNEAQ (reference sequence). CDR3 length: 15 amino acids. Trimming cost V 3 bases and J 4 bases, with 13 bases left between them. The CDR3 nucleotides read TGTGCCAGCAGCTTCCTCAGGGGAACAAAAAACATTCAGTACTTC. Translated, it gives CASSFLRGTKNIQYF.

This chain uses TRBV6-4 with TRBJ2-3, with 7 bases that match TRBD1. The CDR3 has 16 amino acids. Germline V gene data show CDR1 as MRHNA and CDR2 as SNTAGT. V gave up 3 bases and J gave up 1 base; unmatched junction bases: 7. CDR3 sequence (DNA): TGTGCCAGCAGTGAAGCAGGGGGTTTGGGCACAGATACGCAGTATTTT. Amino acids: CASSEAGGLGTDTQYF.

V is TRBV7-9 and J is TRBJ1-2; 9 bases align to TRBD1. The ends lost 2 bases at V and 3 bases at J; junction bases unmatched: 7. Germline V CDR1 and CDR2: SEHNR, FQNEAQ (reference sequence). The CDR3 spans 16 residues. The CDR3 here is CASSLSGQGKDYGYTF. The CDR3 nucleotides are TGTGCCAGCAGCTTAAGTGGACAGGGGAAGGACTATGGCTACACCTTC.

This clone showed up just once. This chain links TRBV5-4 with TRBJ1-2, with TRBD1 identical over 7 bases. The germline CDR1 and CDR2 sequences are SGHNT and YYREEE (reference sequence). This CDR3 spans 14 amino acids. Germline trimming cut 3 bases from V and 7 bases from J; bases unmatched to any gene: 9. The CDR3 sequence: CASSWTGTEAGYTF. The CDR3 DNA follows: TGTGCCAGCAGCTGGACCGGGACAGAGGCTGGCTACACCTTC. The full variable domain, with the rest looked up from reference TRBV5-4 and TRBJ1-2, is ETGVTQSPTHLIKTRGQQVTLRCSSQSGHNTVSWYQQALGQGPQFIFQYYREEENGRGNFPPRFSGLQFPNYSSELNVNALELDDSALYLCASSWTGTEAGYTFGSGTRLTVV.

The chain carries TRBV10-3 and TRBJ1-1; D is undetermined. The ends were cut back, 3 bases at V and 5 bases at J, with 7 bases in the middle. The CDR3 covers 12 residues. The V gene's germline CDR1 is ENHRY and CDR2 SYGVKD. CDR3 nucleotides: TGTGCCATCAGTGAAACGGGGACTGAAGCTTTCTTT. Protein product: CAISETGTEAFF.

This chain connects TRBV10-3 to TRBJ2-2, with a tentative D call TRBD1 (5 bases). The germline gives CDR1 ENHRY, CDR2 SYGVKD. The length of the CDR3 is 12 residues. Trimming took 8 bases from V and 2 from J, leaving 6 bases between them. For the CDR3, the DNA is TGTGCCATCCAGGGCAACACCGGGGAGCTGTTTTTT. This gives the protein CAIQGNTGELFF.